Following are 25 T cell receptor beta chains from one sample sequenced in a study of OX40 agonist ivuxolimab in advanced cancers. The library was made by the immunoSEQ multiplex PCR assay. TCRdb retrieved this table from immuneACCESS and kept in-frame rearrangements only. Not all clones are present; in checked studies, unresolved V genes account for under half, and no reason is known for the remainder. This sample comprises 20,000 to 25,000 clones, around 79% of them detected only once. The ten largest clones represent about a sixth of the sample. Material: CD4+ or CD8+ T cells sorted from blood, obtained in a trial of the OX40 agonist ivuxolimab. These receptors came from an adult with an advanced solid tumor such as melanoma, head and neck, liver or kidney cancer.

This clone was seen a few times. The chain carries TRBV4-2 and TRBJ1-2; tentatively, D is TRBD1 (5 bases). Deletions cut 1 base from V and 4 bases from J, with 16 bases between. This CDR3 contains 16 residues. Germline V CDR1 and CDR2: LGHNA, YNFKEQ. The CDR3 region is CASSQVPRQGSYGYTF. The CDR3 coding sequence is TGTGCCAGCAGCCAAGTTCCCCGGCAGGGATCCTATGGCTACACCTTC.

The V and J genes are TRBV19 and TRBJ2-3, with D possibly being TRBD2 (6 bases). CDR1 is LNHDA and CDR2 is SQIVND in the germline V gene (reference sequence). V lost 7 bases and J lost 4, with 18 bases in between. The CDR3 spans 15 residues. DNA of the CDR3: TGTGCCAGTACCATGGCGGCGGCGGGACCAGATACGCAGTATTTT. Protein: CASTMAAAGPDTQYF.

V gene TRBV6-1 combines with J gene TRBJ1-6; D unclear. Germline CDR1 is MNHNS and CDR2 is SASEGT. The CDR3 loop spans 14 amino acids. The V and J ends lost 8 bases and 4 bases respectively, with 12 bases between them. Written as DNA, the CDR3 is TGTGCCAGCTCCTCAGGACCGTATAATTCACCCCTCCACTTT. Protein sequence: CASSSGPYNSPLHF.

The chain uses TRBV6-4 and TRBJ2-3; 8 positions agree with TRBD2. Trimming cost V 0 bases and J 6 bases; bases outside gene matches: 8. The CDR3 loop spans 16 amino acids. The germline gives CDR1 MRHNA, CDR2 SNTAGT. This chain's CDR3 is CASSDSDGGAPDTQYF. The CDR3 nucleotides read TGTGCCAGCAGTGACTCGGACGGGGGGGCCCCTGATACGCAGTATTTT.

This rearrangement joins TRBV4-3 to TRBJ2-7, with D possibly matching TRBD2 (6 bases). Germline V gene sequence: CDR1 LGHNA, CDR2 YSLEER. The CDR3 runs to 14 residues. Trimming removed 0 bases at V and 6 bases at J, with 12 bases between. The CDR3 nucleotides are TGCGCCAGCAGCCAAGACGGGGGTCCTGGCGAGCAGTACTTC. This gives the protein CASSQDGGPGEQYF.

V is TRBV27 and J is TRBJ1-6; tentative D call: TRBD1 (6 bases). The length of the CDR3 is 13 residues. The V and J ends lost 6 bases and 9 bases respectively, with 12 bases between them. Germline CDR1 reads MNHEY; CDR2 reads SMNVEV (reference sequence). The CDR3 sequence: CASSWQGISPLHF. CDR3 DNA sequence: TGTGCCAGCAGCTGGCAGGGGATTTCACCCCTCCACTTT.

This clone was observed a few times. V gene TRBV4-3 combines with J gene TRBJ2-7, with D hard to call. V was cut by 1 base and J by 2 bases, with 6 bases left in between. CDR1 is LGHNA and CDR2 is YSLEER in the germline V gene. The CDR3 extends over 13 amino acids. The CDR3 DNA sequence: TGCGCCAGCAGCCAAGGTTCCCCCTACGAGCAGTACTTC. This encodes CASSQGSPYEQYF.

This clone was picked up one time. The V gene is TRBV5-1, the J gene TRBJ1-2; no reliable D call. CDR1 and CDR2 from the germline V gene are SGHRS and YFSETQ. The CDR3 is 14 amino acids. Trimming took off 4 bases at V and 4 bases at J, with 14 bases between the two ends. This CDR3 is CASSQNDGVYGYTF. The CDR3, as DNA: TGCGCCAGCAGCCAAAACGACGGAGTCTATGGCTACACCTTC.

The V gene is TRBV11-3, the J gene TRBJ2-1; TRBD2 matches 7 bases. Germline CDR1 is SGHNT and CDR2 is YENEEA. The V and J ends lost 4 bases and 3 bases, in that order; junction bases with no gene match: 6. The CDR3 length is 15 residues. CDR3 bases: TGTGCCAGCAGCTCCCTAGCGGAGAACTACAATGAGCAGTTCTTC. The encoded protein is CASSSLAENYNEQFF.

This chain uses TRBV6-5 with TRBJ2-3; tentative D call: TRBD1 (5 bases). Trimming left V 5 bases short and J 0 bases short, with 12 bases between. The length of the CDR3 is 15 residues. Per germline, CDR1 MNHEY and CDR2 SVGAGI. CDR3 DNA sequence: TGTGCCAGCAGTCAAAACAGGTTTAGCACAGATACGCAGTATTTT. It codes for CASSQNRFSTDTQYF.

J is TRBJ2-7 and V is TRBV5-1; D may match TRBD1 or TRBD2 (5 bases each). This CDR3 spans 16 amino acids. Trimming stripped 4 bases from V and 0 bases from J, with 17 bases between. CDR1 is SGHRS and CDR2 is YFSETQ in the germline V gene. This CDR3 is CASSPLGTPSSYEQYF. Here the CDR3 DNA reads TGCGCCAGCAGCCCTCTGGGGACGCCAAGCTCCTACGAGCAGTACTTC. Filled out from reference TRBV5-1 and TRBJ2-7, the complete variable domain reads KAGVTQTPRYLIKTRGQQVTLSCSPISGHRSVSWYQQTPGQGLQFLFEYFSETQRNKGNFPGRFSGRQFSNSRSEMNVSTLELGDSALYLCASSPLGTPSSYEQYFGPGTRLTVT.

The chain couples TRBV30 to TRBJ1-5; perhaps TRBD1 as D (5 bases). The germline V gene encodes CDR1 GTSNPN and CDR2 SVGIG (reference sequence). The length of the CDR3 is 13 residues. Trimming removed 2 bases at V and 6 bases at J, with 11 bases between. The CDR3 region is CAWSKGLGQPQHF. CDR3 coding DNA: TGTGCCTGGAGTAAGGGGTTGGGTCAGCCCCAGCATTTT.

V usage is TRBV4-1 and J usage is TRBJ2-4; tentative D call: TRBD2 (6 bases). Germline loops: CDR1 MGHRA, CDR2 YSYEKL. CDR3 size: 13 residues. Trimming removed 5 bases from V and 7 bases from J, with 12 bases in between. This CDR3 reads CASSSEGPNIQYF. The CDR3, as DNA: TGCGCCAGCAGCTCGGAGGGCCCCAACATTCAGTACTTC.

The chain links TRBV13 to TRBJ2-1; TRBD2 aligns across 10 bases. The J segment lost 7 bases and the V segment lost 1 base, leaving 4 bases of the junction unmatched. In germline, CDR1 is PRHDT, CDR2 FYEKMQ (reference sequence). The CDR3 is 15 amino acids. The CDR3: CASSLAASGSNEQFF. The CDR3 DNA follows: TGTGCCAGCAGCTTAGCGGCTAGCGGGAGTAATGAGCAGTTCTTC.

V is TRBV20-1 and J is TRBJ2-5; D gene ambiguous. Germline-derived CDR1 and CDR2 are DFQATT and SNEGSKA (reference sequence). The CDR3 totals 11 residues. V lost 5 bases and J lost 5, with 9 bases in between. The CDR3 spells CSASPWETQYF. CDR3 coding DNA: TGCAGTGCTTCCCCTTGGGAGACCCAGTACTTC.

In its sample, this clone is medium-sized. J is TRBJ2-7 and V is TRBV7-2; the match to TRBD2 covers 10 bases. With V trimmed by 4 bases and J by 6 bases, 3 bases remained unmatched. Germline V gives CDR1 SGHTA, CDR2 FQGNSA. The length of the CDR3 is 13 residues. CDR3 nucleotides: TGTGCCAGCAGCTCCCGGACTAGCGGCGAGCAGTACTTC. Its protein is CASSSRTSGEQYF. The full variable domain, rest sourced from reference TRBV7-2 and TRBJ2-7, is GAGVSQSPSNKVTEKGKDVELRCDPISGHTALYWYRQSLGQGLEFLIYFQGNSAPDKSGLPSDRFSAERTGGSVSTLTIQRTQQEDSAVYLCASSSRTSGEQYFGPGTRLTVT.

This clone is a singleton in its sample. The chain couples TRBV5-1 to TRBJ1-1, with D uncertain. The CDR3 runs to 13 residues. Germline CDR1 SGHRS, CDR2 YFSETQ. Trimming left V 6 bases short and J 1 base short, with 10 bases between. The CDR3 nucleotides read TGCGCCAGCACGCGGGAGGCGAACACTGAAGCTTTCTTT. It is translated as CASTREANTEAFF.

V gene TRBV19 combines with J gene TRBJ1-2; D unclear. V was shortened by 1 base and J by 8 bases, with 5 bases between the two germline ends. The CDR3 sequence is 11 residues long. Germline CDR1 and CDR2: LNHDA and SQIVND (reference sequence). The CDR3 coding sequence is TGTGCCAGTAGTATAGGGGCCGGCTACACCTTC. It codes for CASSIGAGYTF.

This clone is labeled large. The chain links TRBV5-4 to TRBJ1-1; D gene uncertain. From germline, CDR1 is SGHNT and CDR2 YYREEE (reference sequence). The CDR3 is 14 amino acids. V was clipped by 4 bases and J by 2 bases, with 12 bases between them. The CDR3 bases are TGTGCCAGCAGCCTTGACGGCACCAACACTGAAGCTTTCTTT. This sequence encodes CASSLDGTNTEAFF. The variable domain in full, with the rest retrieved from reference TRBV5-4 and TRBJ1-1, is ETGVTQSPTHLIKTRGQQVTLRCSSQSGHNTVSWYQQALGQGPQFIFQYYREEENGRGNFPPRFSGLQFPNYSSELNVNALELDDSALYLCASSLDGTNTEAFFGQGTRLTVV.

V usage is TRBV6-5 and J usage is TRBJ2-7; D gene unclear. The CDR3 contains 14 residues. The V and J ends lost 2 bases and 0 bases respectively, with 8 bases between them. Germline CDR1 is MNHEY and CDR2 is SVGAGI. The CDR3 region has the DNA TGTGCCAGCAGTTACCAAGGCCTCTCCTACGAGCAGTACTTC. It is translated as CASSYQGLSYEQYF.

This chain links TRBV30 with TRBJ1-2; TRBD1 aligns across 8 bases. Germline CDR1 GTSNPN, CDR2 SVGIG (reference sequence). The CDR3 extends over 12 amino acids. V dropped 7 bases and J dropped 4; count of bases not matched to a gene: 5. The CDR3 DNA sequence: TGTGCCTTTGACAGGGGACGCTATGGCTACACCTTC. Translated: CAFDRGRYGYTF.

Note on this clone: One end of the junction is discordant with germline, which a read error may explain. The chain combines TRBV5-1 with TRBJ2-2, with D tentatively TRBD2 (5 bases). This CDR3 region has 15 residues. Germline CDR1 is SGHRS and CDR2 is YFSETQ. The CDR3 DNA sequence: TGCGCCAGCAGCTTGGGGTGCCACCACCACCGGGGAGCTGTTTTT. It encodes CASSLGCHHHRGAVF.

The sample holds one count of this clone. This rearrangement joins TRBV6-5 to TRBJ1-5, with 8 bases aligning to TRBD1. CDR3 length equals 14 residues. Per the germline V gene, CDR1 is MNHEY and CDR2 is SVGAGI. J was trimmed by 6 bases and V by 5 bases; bases with no gene match: 6. CDR3 bases: TGTGCCAGCAGTCTGGGGACAGGTAGTCAGCCCCAGCATTTT. It encodes CASSLGTGSQPQHF.

J is TRBJ2-7 and V is TRBV28, with 11 positions matching TRBD2. The CDR3 consists of 14 residues. CDR1 is MDHEN and CDR2 is SYDVKM in the germline V gene. The trim removed 8 bases at V and 5 bases at J, leaving 8 bases unmatched. The CDR3 sequence is CASGPSGRSDEQYF. The CDR3 DNA reads TGTGCCAGCGGTCCTAGCGGGAGGAGCGACGAGCAGTACTTC.

The V call is TRBV7-2, the J call TRBJ2-5, with 8 positions matching TRBD1. This CDR3 is 15 amino acids long. Germline-derived CDR1 and CDR2 are SGHTA and FQGNSA. The J segment lost 2 bases and the V segment lost 5 bases, leaving 7 bases of the junction unmatched. This CDR3 reads CASSPRTGRQETQYF. In DNA form, the CDR3 reads TGTGCCAGCAGCCCAAGGACAGGGCGTCAAGAGACCCAGTACTTC.